This TCR beta chain was found in a study of glioma-infiltrating T cells. Study context: Dexamethasone exposure before glioma surgery was limited to six or fewer days. Findings and caveats of the study: Tissue and blood shared very few CDR3 sequences. Patients with low tissue-blood divergence carried a signature set of shared blood CDR3 motifs.

Using RNA template, CDR3s of TCR alpha and beta were amplified with iRepertoire arm-PCR. TCRdb re-analysed the multiplex PCR reads in MiXCR, keeping a single row per CDR3 protein. The table includes approximately 400,000 distinct CDR3 sequences, 41% detected once. To note about this clonotype: The antigen remains unidentified.

In germline, CDR1 is SGHTA, CDR2 FQGNSA. The J segment lost 6 bases and the V segment lost 2 bases, leaving 7 bases of the junction unmatched. The CDR3 loop spans 15 amino acids. This chain links TRBV7-2 with TRBJ2-1, with 7 bases fitting TRBD2. This sequence originates from a human donor with low-grade glioma or glioblastoma, undergoing nonglioma brain surgery, or in good health (not recorded which). Sequenced sample: glioma tissue, nonneoplastic brain tissue, or PBMCs (not recorded which). The CDR3 loop is CASSLTGLSINEQFF. CDR3 coding DNA: TGTGCCAGCAGCTTAACGGGACTAAGCATCAATGAGCAGTTCTTC.